The rows below give T cell receptor beta chains drawn from one sample of a study of blood T cell repertoires in COVID-19. This table comes from immunoSEQ multiplex PCR, and its TCRdb copy is limited to in-frame clones, with some not included. The sample shows about 140,000 clones, just under 80% of them seen only once. The specimen sequenced was peripheral blood. The source is a woman in her sixties with acute or convalescent COVID-19. Both conserved end residues are part of each CDR3. D genes are given only for firm matches. For some rows the clone size is stated as once, few or many, or as a class when expanded; others skip it.

J | size | D | V | CDR3 | DNA
TRBJ1-1 | NA | NA | TRBV7-9 | CASSSGRENTEAFF | TGTGCCAGCAGCTCTGGACGGGAGAACACTGAAGCTTTCTTT
TRBJ2-7 | NA | TRBD2 | TRBV10-3 | CAISEPEREIGPEQYF | TGTGCCATCAGTGAGCCAGAGCGGGAGATAGGTCCCGAGCAGTACTTC
TRBJ2-7 | NA | TRBD2 | TRBV19 | CASRAGTSGRGANEQYF | TGTGCCAGTAGAGCCGGGACTAGCGGGAGAGGAGCCAACGAGCAGTACTTC
TRBJ2-1 | NA | NA | TRBV6-5 | CASSPSGPDNEQFF | TGTGCCAGCAGCCCGAGCGGGCCCGACAATGAGCAGTTCTTC
TRBJ2-3 | NA | NA | TRBV9 | CASSQKRGTDTQYF | TGTGCCAGCAGCCAAAAGCGGGGCACAGATACGCAGTATTTT
TRBJ2-7 | once | NA | TRBV6-6 | CASSYDVKLREQYF | TGTGCCAGCAGTTACGACGTGAAATTGAGGGAGCAGTACTTC
TRBJ1-1 | once | NA | TRBV13 | CASSPGTRMNTEAFF | TGTGCCAGCAGCCCTGGGACACGAATGAACACTGAAGCTTTCTTT
TRBJ2-2 | few | TRBD2 | TRBV5-6 | CASSRGLAEIYTGELFF | TGTGCCAGCAGCCGCGGACTAGCGGAAATATACACCGGGGAGCTGTTTTTT
TRBJ1-2 | NA | NA | TRBV18 | CASSPARNYGYTF | TGTGCCAGCTCACCCGCGAGGAACTATGGCTACACCTTC
TRBJ1-1 | NA | NA | TRBV28 | CASSRASNTEAFF | TGTGCCAGCAGTAGAGCTTCGAACACTGAAGCTTTCTTT
TRBJ1-5 | few | NA | TRBV12-5 | CASVWGGANQPQHF | TGTGCTAGTGTCTGGGGGGGGGCAAATCAGCCCCAGCATTTT
TRBJ1-5 | NA | TRBD1 | TRBV6-5 | CASRPGQGPQHF | TGTGCCAGCAGACCGGGACAGGGGCCCCAGCATTTT
TRBJ1-1 | NA | NA | TRBV4-1 | CASSFRDSGGTEAFF | TGCGCCAGCAGCTTCCGGGACTCGGGTGGCACTGAAGCTTTCTTT
TRBJ1-1 | NA | NA | TRBV2 | CASREESGRTEAFF | TGTGCCAGCAGGGAGGAGAGTGGTCGCACTGAAGCTTTCTTT
TRBJ1-5 | NA | TRBD1 | TRBV7-8 | CASSRDRGFNQPQHF | TGTGCCAGCAGCAGAGACAGGGGGTTCAATCAGCCCCAGCATTTT
TRBJ2-3 | NA | TRBD2 | TRBV5-4 | CASSLMGLAGDTQYF | TGTGCCAGCAGCTTGATGGGACTAGCGGGAGATACGCAGTATTTT